This TCR beta chain comes out of a study of blood T cells in healthy people across ages (dated by TCRdb to 2015 to 2017). Turning to the overall study: In model experiments, template switching captured about one uniquely barcoded TCR beta cDNA molecule for every two T cells. Donors were grouped into four age groups: young (average approximately 15 years), middle-aged (39), aged (roughly 62) and long-lived (about 90). The study analyzed two additional independent replicas of 1 million unique cDNA reads from the same blood draw for two donors, one aged 18 to 30 and one aged 80 or older. To avoid experimental bias, donors of different ages were spread randomly across the sequencing lanes. Using deep sequencing normalized with unique cDNA molecular identifiers, the study measured how TCR beta repertoire diversity changes with age.

Libraries were made using 5' RACE. Sequencer: Illumina HiSeq 2500. A second PCR of about 7 to 12 cycles was performed with a sample-barcoded 5' primer and a J-beta primer mix. A unique molecular identifier was introduced onto each TCR beta cDNA molecule by a template-switch 5' adaptor carrying 12 random nucleotides. Each sample yielded at least 3 million CDR3-containing paired-end reads. All of the RNA was converted into first-strand cDNA using the Mint cDNA synthesis kit, with a TRBC-specific oligonucleotide serving as the primer. All cDNA was treated with uracil-DNA glycosylase and then went through a first 18-cycle PCR with the universal primers M1SS and BC2_uni_R. The published analysis was carried out like this. Each sample was normalized by randomly selecting 1 million high-quality reads, each carrying a distinct molecular identifier. Reads sharing molecular identifiers were discarded rather than binned into consensus sequences. MiTCR, set to a Q25 quality threshold and the strictest error-elimination algorithm, was used for CDR3 identification, clonotype clustering and error correction. Lower-bound total TCR beta diversity was estimated with a nonparametric unseen species model using Euler transformation. The public reads were reanalyzed by TCRdb: fastp trimming at Q25, MiXCR alignment, in-frame beta chains only. Merged by CDR3 protein, the rows form single entries marked with the most common genes and DNA. None of the V and J calls come from the authors' own analysis; TCRdb made them. The sample includes 800,000 to 900,000 distinct CDR3 sequences, with less than 80% observed a single time. Roughly 26% of the sample is in the top ten clones.

The paper as a whole reports these results and caveats: Bulk unsorted PBMC profiling prevented conclusive comparison of naive and antigen-experienced compartments. Because the CMV infection status of the donors was unknown, age-related changes in expanded clonotypes may potentially have been confounded. Compared with the aged group, the long-lived group had more naive CD4+ T cells, fewer expanded clones and increased TCR diversity, a pattern suggesting age selection. Observed TCR beta diversity correlated strongly with the percentage of naive T cells measured by flow cytometry. Estimates of total diversity from one million sequenced T cells were regarded as lower bounds and underestimates. As age increased, observed TCR beta diversity per million T cells dropped in a roughly linear way, and a significant reduction was already evident by age around 41.

Points on this clonotype: Its antigen is not yet known. Per-base qualities were not stored, and no clone one base away is much larger.

The roughly 39 donors, aged about 6 to 95 years, were systemically healthy Caucasian individuals from Russia. Each donor gave about 9.8 milliliters of peripheral blood, drawn into EDTA-treated Vacutainer tubes. Ficoll-Paque density-gradient centrifugation was used to isolate PBMCs, with at least 6.5 million obtained per sample. Trizol reagent was used to extract total RNA from the PBMCs, yielding at least 5.5 micrograms per sample. For every donor, flow cytometry on a PBMC aliquot measured the percentage of naive CD45RAhigh/CD27high T cells. This receptor was obtained from a man aged 30 to 45 in good health. The sample consisted of blood.

The bases read TGCAGCGTTCATCAAGGGGGTGGCTACACCTTC. Translated, this gives CSVHQGGGYTF. The V and J segments used are TRBV29-1 and TRBJ1-2; TRBD1 is possibly the D segment (6 matching bases). CDR3 length: 11 amino acids, cysteine to phenylalanine. CDR3 DNA only is kept here, 33 bases in frame from base 1. V loses 5 bases, J loses 7 bases, and the germline ends lie 11 bases apart. CDR1 and CDR2, looked up from the germline V gene, are SQVTM and ANQGSEA. The entire variable domain, with the stretches around the CDR3 drawn from the reference TRBV29-1 and TRBJ1-2 proteins, is SAVISQKPSRDICQRGTSLTIQCQVDSQVTMMFWYRQQPGQSLTLIATANQGSEATYESGFVIDKFPISRPNLTFSTLTVSNMSPEDSSIYLCSVHQGGGYTFGSGTRLTVV.